The entry below describes one TCR beta chain. The donors were part of the validation cohort, which consisted of about 130 subjects and was separate from the first cohort of 600 to 850 subjects. This sample stems from a study of cytomegalovirus exposure and HLA in healthy donors. Assay used: immunoSEQ multiplex PCR; TCRdb lists only in-frame clones, some missing. The sample consists of 120,000 or so clones, about 85% of them appearing once. In germline, CDR1 is SGHDT, CDR2 YYEEEE. The CDR3 totals 15 residues. V shed 2 bases and J 1 base; nucleotides not matched to a gene: 5. The origin of this receptor is a woman aged 25 to 45 in good health and CMV-seronegative. This chain uses TRBV5-6 with TRBJ1-1, with 7 bases that match TRBD1. Sequencing used PBMCs. The CDR3 spells CASSFGAGGNTEAFF. Written as DNA, the CDR3 is TGTGCCAGCAGCTTTGGTGCAGGGGGGAACACTGAAGCTTTCTTT.